This T cell receptor (beta chain) emerged from a study of T cells in Graves' hyperthyroidism and ophthalmopathy. General study findings and limits: Also found in blood were most expanded thyroid clonotypes above 0.001.

Out of less than 12 ml of fresh peripheral blood came the PBMCs. This CDR3 is 15 amino acids long. Germline V gives CDR1 MNHEY, CDR2 SVGEGT. V dropped 4 bases and J dropped 1 base, with 11 bases sitting between them. Amplified regions were TCR beta CDR3 sequences from RNA transcripts. During a first-round RT-PCR of the TCR CDR3, the HTBI primer set was used. One entry per CDR3 protein, called by TCRdb with MiXCR from the multiplex PCR reads. The data show about 420,000 distinct CDR3 sequences, roughly 14% seen once. This clonotype was detected ten times or more. Antigen unknown. Sequenced sample: blood. The receptor was derived from a woman between 18 and 30 years old with Graves' hyperthyroidism. This chain uses TRBV6-2 or TRBV6-3 with TRBJ1-5; tentatively, D is TRBD1 (6 bases). CDR3 protein: CASSLQGLSNQPQHF. DNA for the CDR3: TGTGCCAGCAGTTTACAGGGCCTGAGCAATCAGCCCCAGCATTTT.